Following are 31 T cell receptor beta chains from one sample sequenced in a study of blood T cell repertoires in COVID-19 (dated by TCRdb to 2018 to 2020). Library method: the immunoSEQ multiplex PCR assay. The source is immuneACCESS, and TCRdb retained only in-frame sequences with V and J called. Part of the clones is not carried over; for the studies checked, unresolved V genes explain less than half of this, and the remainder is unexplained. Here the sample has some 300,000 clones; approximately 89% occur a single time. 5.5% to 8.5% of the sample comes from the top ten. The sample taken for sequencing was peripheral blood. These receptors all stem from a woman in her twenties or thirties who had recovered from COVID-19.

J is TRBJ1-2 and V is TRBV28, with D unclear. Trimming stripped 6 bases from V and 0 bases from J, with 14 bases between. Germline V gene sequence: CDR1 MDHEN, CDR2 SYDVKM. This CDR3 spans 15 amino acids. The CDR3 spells CASRMGRSSNYGYTF. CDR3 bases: TGTGCCAGCAGGATGGGTAGGAGTTCTAACTATGGCTACACCTTC.

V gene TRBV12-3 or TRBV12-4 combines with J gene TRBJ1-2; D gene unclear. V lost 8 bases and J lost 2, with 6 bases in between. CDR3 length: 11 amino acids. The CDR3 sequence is CASSLNYGYTF. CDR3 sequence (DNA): TGTGCCAGCTCCCTAAACTATGGCTACACCTTC.

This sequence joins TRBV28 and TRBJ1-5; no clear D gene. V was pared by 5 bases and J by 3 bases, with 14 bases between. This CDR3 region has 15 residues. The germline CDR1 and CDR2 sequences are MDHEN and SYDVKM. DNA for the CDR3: TGTGCCAGCAGTCAATTCCACAGCTCCAATCAGCCCCAGCATTTT. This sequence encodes CASSQFHSSNQPQHF.

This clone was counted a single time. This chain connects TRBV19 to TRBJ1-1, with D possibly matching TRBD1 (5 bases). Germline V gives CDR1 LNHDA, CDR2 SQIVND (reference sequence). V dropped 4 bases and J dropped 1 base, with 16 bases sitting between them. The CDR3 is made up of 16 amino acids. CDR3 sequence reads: CASSTITLQGNTEAFF. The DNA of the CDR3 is TGTGCCAGTAGTACCATCACGCTGCAGGGGAACACTGAAGCTTTCTTT.

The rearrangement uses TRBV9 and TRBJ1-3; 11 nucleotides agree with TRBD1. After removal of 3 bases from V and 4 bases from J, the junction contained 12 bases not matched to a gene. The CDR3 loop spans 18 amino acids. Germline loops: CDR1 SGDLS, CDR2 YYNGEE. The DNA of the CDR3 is TGTGCCAGCAGCGGATCCGGGACAGGGGGGTGGTCCGGAAACACCATATATTTT. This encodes CASSGSGTGGWSGNTIYF. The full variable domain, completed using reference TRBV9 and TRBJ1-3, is DSGVTQTPKHLITATGQRVTLRCSPRSGDLSVYWYQQSLDQGLQFLIQYYNGEERAKGNILERFSAQQFPDLHSELNLSSLELGDSALYFCASSGSGTGGWSGNTIYFGEGSWLTVV.

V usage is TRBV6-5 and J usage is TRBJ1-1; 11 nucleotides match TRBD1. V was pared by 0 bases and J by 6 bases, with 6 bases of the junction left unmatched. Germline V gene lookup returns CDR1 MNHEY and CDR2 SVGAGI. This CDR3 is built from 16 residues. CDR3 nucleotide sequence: TGTGCCAGCAGTTACTCGCGGGGACAGGGGGTCGCTGAAGCTTTCTTT. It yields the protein CASSYSRGQGVAEAFF.

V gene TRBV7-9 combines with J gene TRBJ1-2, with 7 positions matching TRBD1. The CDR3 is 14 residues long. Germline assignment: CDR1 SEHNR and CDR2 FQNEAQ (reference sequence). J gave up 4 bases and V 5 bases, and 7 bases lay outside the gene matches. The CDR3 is CASSLMEGAYGYTF. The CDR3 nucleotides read TGTGCCAGCAGCCTGATGGAGGGGGCCTATGGCTACACCTTC.

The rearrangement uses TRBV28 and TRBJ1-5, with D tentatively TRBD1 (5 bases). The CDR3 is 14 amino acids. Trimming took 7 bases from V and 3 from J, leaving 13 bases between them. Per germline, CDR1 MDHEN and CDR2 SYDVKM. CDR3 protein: CASIPGGFNQPQHF. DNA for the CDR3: TGTGCCAGCATCCCGGGGGGGTTCAATCAGCCCCAGCATTTT.

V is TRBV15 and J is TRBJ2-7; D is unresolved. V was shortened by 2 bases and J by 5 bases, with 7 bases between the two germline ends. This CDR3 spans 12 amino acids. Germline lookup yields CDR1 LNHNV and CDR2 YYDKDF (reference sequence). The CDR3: CATSRSIHEQYF. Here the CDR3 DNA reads TGTGCCACCAGCAGATCAATCCACGAGCAGTACTTC.

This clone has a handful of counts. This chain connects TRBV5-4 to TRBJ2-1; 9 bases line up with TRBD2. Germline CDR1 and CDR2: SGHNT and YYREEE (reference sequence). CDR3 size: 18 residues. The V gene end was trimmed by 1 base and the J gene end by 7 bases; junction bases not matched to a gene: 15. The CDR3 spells CASSLWRTSASLSNEQFF. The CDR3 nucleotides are TGTGCCAGCAGCTTGTGGAGGACTAGCGCTTCTCTGTCAAATGAGCAGTTCTTC.

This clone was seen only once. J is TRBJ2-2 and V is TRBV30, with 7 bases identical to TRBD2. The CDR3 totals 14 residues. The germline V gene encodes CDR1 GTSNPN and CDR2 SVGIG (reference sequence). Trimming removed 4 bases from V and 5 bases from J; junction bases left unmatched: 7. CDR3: CAWKTAGRTGELFF. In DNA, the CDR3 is TGTGCCTGGAAAACAGCGGGGCGTACCGGGGAGCTGTTTTTT.

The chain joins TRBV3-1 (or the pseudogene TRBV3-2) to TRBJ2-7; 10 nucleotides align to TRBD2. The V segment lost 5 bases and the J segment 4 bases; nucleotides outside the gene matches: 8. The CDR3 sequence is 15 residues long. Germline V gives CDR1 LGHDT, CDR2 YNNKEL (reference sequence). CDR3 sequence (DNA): TGTGCCAGCAGCGATACTGGGACTAGCGTATACGAGCAGTACTTC. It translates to CASSDTGTSVYEQYF.

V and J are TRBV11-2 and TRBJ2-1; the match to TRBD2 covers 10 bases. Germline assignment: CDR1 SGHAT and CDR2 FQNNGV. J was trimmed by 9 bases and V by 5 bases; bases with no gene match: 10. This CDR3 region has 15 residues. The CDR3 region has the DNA TGTGCCAGCAGCCCCGGAGCGGGGGGGCCCGGTGAGCAGTTCTTC. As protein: CASSPGAGGPGEQFF.

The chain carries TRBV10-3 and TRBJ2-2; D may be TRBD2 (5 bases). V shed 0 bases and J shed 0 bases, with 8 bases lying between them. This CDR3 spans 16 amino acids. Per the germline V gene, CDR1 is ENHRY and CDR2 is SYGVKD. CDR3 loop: CAISESGGSNTGELFF. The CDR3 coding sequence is TGTGCCATCAGTGAGTCTGGAGGATCGAACACCGGGGAGCTGTTTTTT.

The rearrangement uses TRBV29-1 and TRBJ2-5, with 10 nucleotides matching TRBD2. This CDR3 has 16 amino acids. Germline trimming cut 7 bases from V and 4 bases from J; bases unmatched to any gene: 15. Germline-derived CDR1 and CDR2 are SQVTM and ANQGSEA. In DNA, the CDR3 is TGCAGCGCATCGGGGGAAACTAGCGGGGTCAGAGAGACCCAGTACTTC. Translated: CSASGETSGVRETQYF.

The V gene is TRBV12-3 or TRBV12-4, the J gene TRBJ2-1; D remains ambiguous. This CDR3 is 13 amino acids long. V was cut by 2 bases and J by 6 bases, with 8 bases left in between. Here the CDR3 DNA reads TGTGCCAGCAGTTTATTATTATTCAATGAGCAGTTCTTC. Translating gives CASSLLLFNEQFF.

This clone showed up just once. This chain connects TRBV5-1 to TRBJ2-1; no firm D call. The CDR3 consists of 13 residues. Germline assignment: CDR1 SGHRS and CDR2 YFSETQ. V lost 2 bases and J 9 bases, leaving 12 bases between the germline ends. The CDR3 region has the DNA TGCGCCAGCAGCTTTGGTAATCAAGCTGAGCAGTTCTTC. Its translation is CASSFGNQAEQFF.

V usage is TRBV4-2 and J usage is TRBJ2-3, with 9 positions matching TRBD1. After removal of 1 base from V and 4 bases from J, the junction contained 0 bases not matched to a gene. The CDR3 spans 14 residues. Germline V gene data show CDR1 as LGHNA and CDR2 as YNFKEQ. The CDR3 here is CASSQGTGADTQYF. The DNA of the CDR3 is TGTGCCAGCAGCCAAGGGACAGGGGCAGATACGCAGTATTTT.

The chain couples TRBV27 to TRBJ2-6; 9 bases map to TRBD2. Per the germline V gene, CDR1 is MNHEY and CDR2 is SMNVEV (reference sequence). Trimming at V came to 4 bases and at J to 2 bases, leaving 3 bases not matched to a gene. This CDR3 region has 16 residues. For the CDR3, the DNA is TGTGCCAGCAGTTCGCTAGCGGGGACTGGGGCCAACGTCCTGACTTTC. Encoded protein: CASSSLAGTGANVLTF.

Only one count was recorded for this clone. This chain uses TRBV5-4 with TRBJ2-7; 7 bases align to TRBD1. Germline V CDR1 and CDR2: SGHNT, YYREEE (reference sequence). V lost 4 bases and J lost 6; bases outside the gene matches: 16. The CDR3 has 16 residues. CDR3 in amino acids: CASSPGTVRGRSEQYF. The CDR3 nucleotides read TGTGCCAGCAGCCCCGGGACAGTTCGGGGCCGTTCCGAGCAGTACTTC.

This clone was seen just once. Here the CDR3 reads CASIGRPGQGARSYGYTF. CDR3 sequence (DNA): TGTGCCAGCATCGGCCGGCCGGGACAGGGGGCAAGGAGCTATGGCTACACCTTC. The J gene is TRBJ1-2, the V gene TRBV28; 12 bases are a match to TRBD1. Trimming took 7 bases from V and 4 from J; bases not matched to a gene: 16. The CDR3 covers 18 residues. Germline V lookup: CDR1 MDHEN, CDR2 SYDVKM.

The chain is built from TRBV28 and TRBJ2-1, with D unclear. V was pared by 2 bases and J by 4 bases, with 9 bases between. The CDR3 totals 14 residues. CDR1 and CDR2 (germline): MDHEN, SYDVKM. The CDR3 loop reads CASSLPSGYNEQFF. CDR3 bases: TGTGCCAGCAGTTTACCCTCCGGTTACAATGAGCAGTTCTTC. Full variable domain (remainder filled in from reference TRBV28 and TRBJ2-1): DVKVTQSSRYLVKRTGEKVFLECVQDMDHENMFWYRQDPGLGLRLIYFSYDVKMKEKGDIPEGYSVSREKKERFSLILESASTNQTSMYLCASSLPSGYNEQFFGPGTRLTVL.

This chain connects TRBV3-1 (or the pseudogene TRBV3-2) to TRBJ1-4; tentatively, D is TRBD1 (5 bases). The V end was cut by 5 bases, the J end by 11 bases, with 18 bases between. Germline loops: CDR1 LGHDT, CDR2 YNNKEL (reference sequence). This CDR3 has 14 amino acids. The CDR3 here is CASSSALFGGKLFF. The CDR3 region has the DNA TGTGCCAGCAGCTCCGCCCTCTTTGGGGGGAAACTGTTTTTT.

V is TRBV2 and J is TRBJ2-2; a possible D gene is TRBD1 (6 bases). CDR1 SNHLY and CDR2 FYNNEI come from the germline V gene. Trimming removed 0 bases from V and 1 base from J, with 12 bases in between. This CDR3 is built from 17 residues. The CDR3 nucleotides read TGTGCCAGCAGTGAAGCGCTTAACAGGGTGAACACCGGGGAGCTGTTTTTT. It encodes CASSEALNRVNTGELFF. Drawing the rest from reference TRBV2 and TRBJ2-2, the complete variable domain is EPEVTQTPSHQVTQMGQEVILRCVPISNHLYFYWYRQILGQKVEFLVSFYNNEISEKSEIFDDQFSVERPDGSNFTLKIRSTKLEDSAMYFCASSEALNRVNTGELFFGEGSRLTVL.

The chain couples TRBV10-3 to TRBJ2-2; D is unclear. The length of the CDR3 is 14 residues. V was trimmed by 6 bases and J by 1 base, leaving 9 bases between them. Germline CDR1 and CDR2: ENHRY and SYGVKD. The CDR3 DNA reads TGTGCCATCAGGGCATCGGGGAACACCGGGGAGCTGTTTTTT. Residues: CAIRASGNTGELFF.

The CDR3 DNA reads as TGTGCCAGTAGCTTGACAGGGGGCATGGGTAACACCGGGGAGCTGTTTTTT. As protein: CASSLTGGMGNTGELFF. The chain carries TRBV19 and TRBJ2-2; 10 bases align to TRBD1. V trimming: 6 bases; J trimming: 2 bases; junction bases outside the gene matches: 9. This CDR3 has 17 amino acids. The germline gives CDR1 LNHDA, CDR2 SQIVND (reference sequence). Drawing the rest from reference TRBV19 and TRBJ2-2, the complete variable domain is DGGITQSPKYLFRKEGQNVTLSCEQNLNHDAMYWYRQDPGQGLRLIYYSQIVNDFQKGDIAEGYSVSREKKESFPLTVTSAQKNPTAFYLCASSLTGGMGNTGELFFGEGSRLTVL.

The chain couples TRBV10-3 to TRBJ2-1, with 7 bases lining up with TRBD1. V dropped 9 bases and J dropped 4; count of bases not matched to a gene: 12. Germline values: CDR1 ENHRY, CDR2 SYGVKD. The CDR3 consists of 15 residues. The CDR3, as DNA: TGTGCCATGAGAGAAGGGGGCATTGGGTACAATGAGCAGTTCTTC. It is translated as CAMREGGIGYNEQFF.

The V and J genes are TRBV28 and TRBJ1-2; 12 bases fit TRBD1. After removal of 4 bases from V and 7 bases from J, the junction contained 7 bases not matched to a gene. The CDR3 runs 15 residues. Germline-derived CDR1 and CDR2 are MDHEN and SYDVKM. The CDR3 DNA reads TGTGCCAGCAGTTCAACAGGGACAGGGGGCGGTGGCTACACCTTC. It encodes CASSSTGTGGGGYTF.

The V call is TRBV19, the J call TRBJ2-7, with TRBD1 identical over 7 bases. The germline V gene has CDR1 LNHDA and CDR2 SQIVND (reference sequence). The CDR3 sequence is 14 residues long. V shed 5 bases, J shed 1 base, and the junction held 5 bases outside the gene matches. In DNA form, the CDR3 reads TGTGCCAGTAGTGCGACGACAGGGTCCTACGAGCAGTACTTC. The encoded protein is CASSATTGSYEQYF. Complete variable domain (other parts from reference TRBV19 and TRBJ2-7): DGGITQSPKYLFRKEGQNVTLSCEQNLNHDAMYWYRQDPGQGLRLIYYSQIVNDFQKGDIAEGYSVSREKKESFPLTVTSAQKNPTAFYLCASSATTGSYEQYFGPGTRLTVT.

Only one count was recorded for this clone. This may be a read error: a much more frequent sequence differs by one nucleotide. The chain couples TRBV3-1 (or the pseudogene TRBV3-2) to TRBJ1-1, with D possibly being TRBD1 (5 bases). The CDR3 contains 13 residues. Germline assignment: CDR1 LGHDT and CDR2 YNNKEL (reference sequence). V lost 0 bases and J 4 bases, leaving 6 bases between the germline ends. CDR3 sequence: CASSQERGTEAFF. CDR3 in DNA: TGTGCCAGCAGCCAAGAAAGGGGCACTGAAGCTTTCTTT.

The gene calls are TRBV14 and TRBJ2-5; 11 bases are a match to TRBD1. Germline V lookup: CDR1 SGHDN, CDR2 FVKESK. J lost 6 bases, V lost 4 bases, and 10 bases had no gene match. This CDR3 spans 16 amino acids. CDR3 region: CASSRLGQGARKTQYF. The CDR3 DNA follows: TGTGCCAGCAGCCGCCTCGGACAGGGGGCGAGGAAGACCCAGTACTTC.